Ten or more counts support the clone carrying this T cell receptor beta chain. This sample was taken from a study of T cells in Graves' hyperthyroidism and ophthalmopathy. TCR beta CDR3 sequences were amplified from RNA transcripts. In the first-round RT-PCR of the TCR CDR3, the HTBI primer set was used. One entry per CDR3 protein, called by TCRdb with MiXCR from the multiplex PCR reads. The sample shows around 600,000 distinct CDR3 sequences, roughly 15% of them seen only once. Sequencing was carried out using blood. The receptor's source is a woman aged 45 to 65 with Graves' ophthalmopathy.

The CDR3 bases are TGTGCCAGCAGTCGAGGACAGTTTACCTACGAGCAGTACTTC. Protein: CASSRGQFTYEQYF. This chain uses TRBV6-2 or TRBV6-3 with TRBJ2-7; D may be TRBD1 (6 bases). Germline V lookup: CDR1 MNHEY, CDR2 SVGEGT. CDR3 length equals 14 residues. V lost 5 bases and J 2 bases, leaving 13 bases between the germline ends.